Following are 16 T cell receptor beta chains from one sample sequenced in a study of T cells after posttransplantation cyclophosphamide. Data came from immunoSEQ multiplex PCR; TCRdb stores just in-frame clones and leaves some out. Listed for the sample are around 44,000 clones, none seen a single time. Sequenced: PBMCs. Receptor source: a man in his forties in good health, CMV-negative, and a related stem cell transplant donor.

This clone was counted at least ten times. The chain combines TRBV4-1 with TRBJ2-1; 11 nucleotides line up with TRBD2. CDR1 is MGHRA and CDR2 is YSYEKL in the germline V gene. V shed 0 bases and J 4 bases; nucleotides not matched to a gene: 5. This CDR3 region has 17 residues. CDR3 sequence: CASSQDNSGGGYNEQFF. CDR3 coding DNA: TGCGCCAGCAGCCAAGACAATAGCGGGGGGGGGTACAATGAGCAGTTCTTC.

There are many counts of this clone. The chain employs TRBV11-3 and TRBJ1-1; TRBD1 matches 8 bases. Losses at the gene ends were 8 bases for V and 8 bases for J; bases not matched to a gene: 16. CDR3 length: 15 amino acids. From germline, CDR1 is SGHNT and CDR2 YENEEA. The CDR3 here is CASSLGDRPFGEAFF. CDR3 coding DNA: TGTGCCAGCTCATTAGGGGACAGGCCCTTTGGAGAAGCTTTCTTT.

This clone was counted a few times. J is TRBJ2-7 and V is TRBV6-1, with 9 bases lining up with TRBD2. The trim removed 0 bases at V and 3 bases at J, leaving 9 bases unmatched. The CDR3 length is 17 residues. CDR1 and CDR2 from the germline V gene are MNHNS and SASEGT. The CDR3 loop is CASSEASGGFYGYEQYF. The CDR3 nucleotides read TGTGCCAGCAGTGAAGCTAGCGGGGGATTTTACGGCTACGAGCAGTACTTC.

This clone has a count of ten or more. V usage is TRBV2 and J usage is TRBJ2-2; D unclear. V lost 3 bases and J lost 5, with 7 bases in between. Germline CDR1 and CDR2: SNHLY and FYNNEI. This CDR3 region has 13 residues. This chain's CDR3 is CASSDSRTGELFF. The CDR3 DNA follows: TGTGCCAGCAGTGATTCGAGGACCGGGGAGCTGTTTTTT.

This clone has at least ten counts. The chain combines TRBV27 with TRBJ1-1, with 7 positions matching TRBD1. The CDR3 extends over 13 amino acids. CDR1 is MNHEY, CDR2 SMNVEV, per germline (reference sequence). Trimming at V came to 5 bases and at J to 3 bases, leaving 3 bases not matched to a gene. The CDR3 nucleotides read TGTGCCAGCAGTCCCACAGGGGACACTGAAGCTTTCTTT. Its protein product is CASSPTGDTEAFF.

In this sample, this clone turned up many times. The chain is built from TRBV6-6 and TRBJ2-7, with D perhaps TRBD1 (6 bases). Trimming stripped 0 bases from V and 4 bases from J, with 13 bases between. The CDR3 contains 15 residues. Germline CDR1 MNHNY, CDR2 SVGAGI (reference sequence). The CDR3 coding sequence is TGTGCCAGCAGTTACTCGGACAGTGGGATTTACGAGCAGTACGTC. Translating gives CASSYSDSGIYEQYV.

This clone has a count of ten or more. V is TRBV18 and J is TRBJ2-7; D unclear. The CDR3 totals 12 residues. Trimming left V 3 bases short and J 0 bases short, with 3 bases between. CDR1 is KGHSH, CDR2 LQKENI, per germline. In DNA form, the CDR3 reads TGTGCCAGCTCACCCATCTCCTACGAGCAGTACTTC. This gives the protein CASSPISYEQYF.

In this sample, this clone turned up many times. The chain employs TRBV4-1 and TRBJ2-3; 7 nucleotides match TRBD2. Germline CDR1 MGHRA, CDR2 YSYEKL. The junction had 6 bases not matched to a gene; V was cut back by 2 bases and J by 4 bases. This CDR3 spans 15 amino acids. CDR3 in amino acids: CASSQWGREPDTQYF. The CDR3 coding sequence is TGCGCCAGCAGCCAATGGGGGAGGGAGCCAGATACGCAGTATTTT.

This clone was counted at least ten times. The CDR3 DNA follows: TGTGCCAGCAGCGTAGAGGATCAGGCTGTCGCTAATGAGCAGTTCTTC. Protein sequence: CASSVEDQAVANEQFF. The rearrangement joins TRBV9 to TRBJ2-1; no firm D call. Between the trimmed V and J ends, which lost 0 bases and 7 bases, there was a span of 17 bases. Germline assignment: CDR1 SGDLS and CDR2 YYNGEE. The length of the CDR3 is 16 residues.

This clone occurred a few times. The CDR3: CASSRSAGTSVYNEQFF. The CDR3 DNA follows: TGCGCCAGCAGCCGAAGCGCCGGGACTAGCGTTTACAATGAGCAGTTCTTC. The V and J genes are TRBV5-1 and TRBJ2-1, with 10 positions matching TRBD2. This CDR3 comprises 17 residues. The ends lost 4 bases at V and 4 bases at J; junction bases unmatched: 11. Germline V gene lookup returns CDR1 SGHRS and CDR2 YFSETQ.

This clone was seen repeatedly, ten times or more. The V call is TRBV2, the J call TRBJ2-1, with 8 positions matching TRBD2. V was clipped by 2 bases and J by 7 bases; unmatched bases: 4. This CDR3 region has 14 residues. The V gene's germline CDR1 is SNHLY and CDR2 FYNNEI. The CDR3 sequence: CASSEPLAGNEQFF. CDR3 DNA: TGTGCCAGCAGTGAACCCCTAGCGGGTAATGAGCAGTTCTTC.

This clone was picked up many times. The V gene is TRBV15, the J gene TRBJ2-1; TRBD2 agrees at 8 bases. The CDR3 is made up of 14 amino acids. V gave up 6 bases and J gave up 5 bases; unmatched junction bases: 6. Germline CDR1 reads LNHNV; CDR2 reads YYDKDF (reference sequence). CDR3 region: CATSIERGHNEQFF. Written as DNA, the CDR3 is TGTGCCACCAGTATCGAGCGGGGGCACAATGAGCAGTTCTTC.

This clone occurred many times. The rearrangement joins TRBV9 to TRBJ1-1, with 12 nucleotides matching TRBD1. The CDR3 extends over 16 amino acids. Germline V gives CDR1 SGDLS, CDR2 YYNGEE. Trimming cost V 0 bases and J 11 bases; bases outside gene matches: 11. CDR3 loop: CASSVAGTGGERGAFF. The CDR3 DNA sequence: TGTGCCAGCAGCGTAGCTGGGACAGGGGGCGAGCGAGGTGCTTTCTTT.

This clone has a handful of counts. The V call is TRBV6-5, the J call TRBJ1-1; 7 nucleotides align to TRBD1. V lost 1 base and J lost 8; bases outside the gene matches: 1. CDR1 is MNHEY and CDR2 is SVGAGI in the germline V gene. This CDR3 has 12 residues. For the CDR3, the DNA is TGTGCCAGCAGTTACTGGGGACAGGAAGCTTTCTTT. Residues: CASSYWGQEAFF.

This clone was counted at least ten times. V gene TRBV7-6 combines with J gene TRBJ2-7; 7 bases map to TRBD2. The trim removed 5 bases at V and 6 bases at J, leaving 13 bases unmatched. Germline loops: CDR1 SGHVS, CDR2 FNYEAQ. CDR3 length: 15 residues. CDR3 in DNA: TGTGCCAGCAGCCCGGGGAGGACGGGGGGAGGCGAGCAGTACTTC. Protein sequence: CASSPGRTGGGEQYF.

This clone was observed many times. The chain uses TRBV4-3 and TRBJ1-2; D call uncertain. V was pared by 0 bases and J by 4 bases, with 9 bases between. This CDR3 comprises 14 residues. The V gene's germline CDR1 is LGHNA and CDR2 YSLEER. CDR3 in DNA: TGCGCCAGCAGCCAAGAAGTCCCCAGCTATGGCTACACCTTC. Its protein is CASSQEVPSYGYTF.